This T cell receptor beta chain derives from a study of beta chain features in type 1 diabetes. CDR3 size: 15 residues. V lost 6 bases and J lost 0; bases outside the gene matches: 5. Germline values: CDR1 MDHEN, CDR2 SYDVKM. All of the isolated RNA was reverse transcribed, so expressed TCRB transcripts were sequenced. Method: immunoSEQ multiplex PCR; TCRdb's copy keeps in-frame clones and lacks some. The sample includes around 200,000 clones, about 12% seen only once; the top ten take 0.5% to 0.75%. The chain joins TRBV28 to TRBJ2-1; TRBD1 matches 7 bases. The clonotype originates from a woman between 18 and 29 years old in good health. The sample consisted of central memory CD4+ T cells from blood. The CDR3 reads CASRTRDSSYNEQFF. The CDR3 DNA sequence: TGTGCCAGCAGGACGAGGGACAGCTCCTACAATGAGCAGTTCTTC.